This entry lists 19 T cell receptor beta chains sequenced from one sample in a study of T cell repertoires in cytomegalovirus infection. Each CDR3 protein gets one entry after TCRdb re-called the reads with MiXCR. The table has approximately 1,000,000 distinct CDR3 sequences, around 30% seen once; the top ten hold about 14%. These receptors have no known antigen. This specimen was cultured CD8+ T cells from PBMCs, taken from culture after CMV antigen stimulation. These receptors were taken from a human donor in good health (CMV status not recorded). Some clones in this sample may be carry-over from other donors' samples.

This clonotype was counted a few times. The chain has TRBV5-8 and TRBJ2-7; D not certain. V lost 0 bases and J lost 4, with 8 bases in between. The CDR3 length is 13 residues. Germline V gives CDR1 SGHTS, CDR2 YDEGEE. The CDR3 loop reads CASSLGAQYEQYF. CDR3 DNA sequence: TGTGCCAGCAGCTTGGGGGCGCAATACGAGCAGTACTTC.

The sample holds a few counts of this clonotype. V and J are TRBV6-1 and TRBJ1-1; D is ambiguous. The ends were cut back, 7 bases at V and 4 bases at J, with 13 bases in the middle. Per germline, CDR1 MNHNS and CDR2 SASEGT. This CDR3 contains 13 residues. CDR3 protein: CASTQSTGTEAFF. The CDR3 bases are TGTGCCAGCACTCAATCGACCGGCACTGAAGCTTTCTTT.

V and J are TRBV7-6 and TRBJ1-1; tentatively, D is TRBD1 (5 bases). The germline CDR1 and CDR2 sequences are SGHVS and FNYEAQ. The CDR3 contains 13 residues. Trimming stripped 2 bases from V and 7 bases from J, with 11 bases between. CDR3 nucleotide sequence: TGTGCCAGCAGCTTAAGGACCGACAGTGAAGCTTTCTTT. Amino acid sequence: CASSLRTDSEAFF.

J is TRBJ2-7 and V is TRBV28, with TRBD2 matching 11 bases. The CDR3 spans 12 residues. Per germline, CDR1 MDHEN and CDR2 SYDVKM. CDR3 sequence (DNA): TGTGCCAGCAGTACCGGGACTAGCGGCGAGGAGGTC. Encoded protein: CASSTGTSGEEV.

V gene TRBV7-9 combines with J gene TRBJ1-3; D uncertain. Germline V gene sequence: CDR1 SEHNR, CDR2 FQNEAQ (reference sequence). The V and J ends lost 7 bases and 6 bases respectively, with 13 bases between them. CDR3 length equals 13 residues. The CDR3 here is CASTPADENTIYF. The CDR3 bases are TGTGCCAGCACTCCGGCGGATGAAAACACCATATATTTT. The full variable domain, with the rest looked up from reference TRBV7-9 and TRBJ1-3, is DTGVSQNPRHKITKRGQNVTFRCDPISEHNRLYWYRQTLGQGPEFLTYFQNEAQLEKSRLLSDRFSAERPKGSFSTLEIQRTEQGDSAMYLCASTPADENTIYFGEGSWLTVV.

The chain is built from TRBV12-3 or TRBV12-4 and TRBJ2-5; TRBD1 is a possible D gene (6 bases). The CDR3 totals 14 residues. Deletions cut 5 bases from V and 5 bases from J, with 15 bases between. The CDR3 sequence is CASSLGTLLETQYF. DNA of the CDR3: TGTGCCAGCAGTCTCGGGACACTGCTGGAGACCCAGTACTTC.

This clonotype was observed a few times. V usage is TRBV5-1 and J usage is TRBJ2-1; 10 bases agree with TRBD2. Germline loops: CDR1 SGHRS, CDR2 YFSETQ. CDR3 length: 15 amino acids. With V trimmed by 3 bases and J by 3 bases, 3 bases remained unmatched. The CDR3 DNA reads TGCGCCAGCAGCTCCGGGACTAGCGACTACAATGAGCAGTTCTTC. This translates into CASSSGTSDYNEQFF. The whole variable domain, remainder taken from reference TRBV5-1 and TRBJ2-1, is KAGVTQTPRYLIKTRGQQVTLSCSPISGHRSVSWYQQTPGQGLQFLFEYFSETQRNKGNFPGRFSGRQFSNSRSEMNVSTLELGDSALYLCASSSGTSDYNEQFFGPGTRLTVL.

The CDR3, as DNA: TGTGCCAGCAGTTTGGGGGACGCTGGCTATGGCTACACCTTC. Translated: CASSLGDAGYGYTF. The V call is TRBV6-5, the J call TRBJ1-2; the D gene is possibly TRBD1 (5 bases). This CDR3 comprises 14 residues. The germline V and J ends were trimmed by 4 bases and 4 bases, with 13 bases remaining between them. Per germline, CDR1 MNHEY and CDR2 SVGAGI.

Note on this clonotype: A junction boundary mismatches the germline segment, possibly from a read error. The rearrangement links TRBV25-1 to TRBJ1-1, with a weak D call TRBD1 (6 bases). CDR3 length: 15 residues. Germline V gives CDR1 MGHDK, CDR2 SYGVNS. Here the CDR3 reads CVSSETRDTNTEAFF. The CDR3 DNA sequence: TGTGTCAGCAGTGAGACAAGGGACACAAACACTGAAGCTTTCTTT.

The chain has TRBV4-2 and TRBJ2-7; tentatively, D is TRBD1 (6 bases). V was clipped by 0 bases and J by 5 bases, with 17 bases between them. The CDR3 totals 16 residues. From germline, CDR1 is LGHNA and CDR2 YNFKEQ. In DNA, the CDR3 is TGTGCCAGCAGCCAAGAGTGGGGGCAGGGGAAGAACGAGCAGTACTTC. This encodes CASSQEWGQGKNEQYF.

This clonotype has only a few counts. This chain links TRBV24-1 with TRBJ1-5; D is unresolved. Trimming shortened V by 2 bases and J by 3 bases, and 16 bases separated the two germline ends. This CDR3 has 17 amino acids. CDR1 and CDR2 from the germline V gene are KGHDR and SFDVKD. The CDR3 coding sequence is TGTGCCACCAGTGATTCGAGGAGTGACCTAATCAATCAGCCCCAGCATTTT. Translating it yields CATSDSRSDLINQPQHF.

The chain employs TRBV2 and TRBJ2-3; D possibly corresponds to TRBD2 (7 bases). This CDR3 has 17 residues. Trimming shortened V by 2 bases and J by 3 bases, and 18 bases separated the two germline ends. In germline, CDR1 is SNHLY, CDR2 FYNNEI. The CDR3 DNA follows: TGTGCCAGCAGTGAACCGAAGGGGGGGCCGGAGACAGATACGCAGTATTTT. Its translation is CASSEPKGGPETDTQYF.

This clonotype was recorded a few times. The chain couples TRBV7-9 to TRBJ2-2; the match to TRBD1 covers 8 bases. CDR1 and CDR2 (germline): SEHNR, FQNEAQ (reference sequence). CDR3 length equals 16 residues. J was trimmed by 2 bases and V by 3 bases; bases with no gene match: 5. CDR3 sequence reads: CASSLGQEPNTGELFF. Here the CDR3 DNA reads TGTGCCAGCAGCTTGGGACAGGAACCAAACACCGGGGAGCTGTTTTTT.

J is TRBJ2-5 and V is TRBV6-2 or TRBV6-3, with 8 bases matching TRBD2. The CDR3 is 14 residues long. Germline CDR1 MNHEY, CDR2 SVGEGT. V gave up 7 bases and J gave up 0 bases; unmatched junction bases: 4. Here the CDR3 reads CASTKRGNQETQYF. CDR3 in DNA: TGTGCCAGCACAAAGCGGGGGAACCAAGAGACCCAGTACTTC.

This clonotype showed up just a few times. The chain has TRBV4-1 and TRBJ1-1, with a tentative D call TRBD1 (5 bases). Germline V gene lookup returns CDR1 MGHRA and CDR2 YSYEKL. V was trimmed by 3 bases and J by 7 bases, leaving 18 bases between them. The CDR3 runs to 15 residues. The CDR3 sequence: CASSHPPGGGGEAFF. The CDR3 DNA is TGCGCCAGCAGCCACCCGCCGGGGGGGGGAGGTGAAGCTTTCTTT.

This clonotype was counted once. The CDR3 coding sequence is TGTGCCAGCAGTTTAATGGCGGCAGCCGGAAGAAACTATGGCTACACCTTC. It yields the protein CASSLMAAAGRNYGYTF. The V call is TRBV27, the J call TRBJ1-2; D gene unclear. This CDR3 region has 17 residues. Germline V CDR1 and CDR2: MNHEY, SMNVEV (reference sequence). V lost 2 bases, J lost 2 bases, and 18 bases lay in between.

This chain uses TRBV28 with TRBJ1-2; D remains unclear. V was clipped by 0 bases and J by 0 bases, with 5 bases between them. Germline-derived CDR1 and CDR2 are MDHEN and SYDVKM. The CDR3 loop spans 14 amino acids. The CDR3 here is CASSLWEANYGYTF. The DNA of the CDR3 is TGTGCCAGCAGTTTATGGGAAGCTAACTATGGCTACACCTTC.

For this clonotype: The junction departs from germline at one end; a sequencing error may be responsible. The CDR3 loop is CASSFVRDEKLFF. The CDR3 DNA reads as TGTGCTAGCAGCTTCGTGAGGGATGAAAAACTGTTTTTT. The gene calls are TRBV7-7 and TRBJ1-4; D call uncertain. The CDR3 runs to 13 residues. Germline loops: CDR1 SSHAT, CDR2 FNYEAQ (reference sequence).

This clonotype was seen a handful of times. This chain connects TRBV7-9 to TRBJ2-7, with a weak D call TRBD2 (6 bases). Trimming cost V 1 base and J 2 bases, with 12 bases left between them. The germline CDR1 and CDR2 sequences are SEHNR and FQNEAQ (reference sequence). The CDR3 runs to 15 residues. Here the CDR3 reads CASSLEGGGTYEQYF. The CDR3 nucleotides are TGTGCCAGCAGCTTAGAAGGAGGAGGGACCTACGAGCAGTACTTC.